This entry lists 22 T cell receptor beta chains sequenced from one sample in a study of shared clonotypes between healthy human individuals. Repertoires were generated with immunoSEQ multiplex PCR, while TCRdb's copy carries only in-frame clones and drops some. The data hold 850,000 to 1,200,000 clones, with about 77% observed a single time. Sequenced sample: memory CD4+ T cells sorted from blood. The subset was: CD45RA-negative fraction. These receptors came from a man between 18 and 29 years old in good health.

The rearrangement uses TRBV10-3 and TRBJ2-5; D is uncertain. The CDR3 length is 13 residues. The germline V gene has CDR1 ENHRY and CDR2 SYGVKD. Trimming pared 10 bases from V and 1 base from J, leaving 13 bases between. CDR3 nucleotide sequence: TGTGCCACGAACCGATACAGCCAAGAGACCCAGTACTTC. Its protein is CATNRYSQETQYF.

This clone has just a few counts. This chain joins TRBV7-2 and TRBJ1-1; TRBD1 might be the D (5 bases). The ends were cut back, 2 bases at V and 6 bases at J, with 13 bases in the middle. The CDR3 sequence is 14 residues long. The germline gives CDR1 SGHTA, CDR2 FQGNSA. Here the CDR3 reads CASSLKERGSEAFF. In nucleotides, the CDR3 is TGTGCCAGCAGCTTAAAGGAAAGGGGCTCTGAAGCTTTCTTT.

This CDR3 is CASSPGTGWNEQFF. The DNA of the CDR3 is TGCGCCAGCAGCCCCGGGACAGGGTGGAATGAGCAGTTCTTC. This chain links TRBV4-3 with TRBJ2-1; 9 bases are shared with TRBD1. Germline V lookup: CDR1 LGHNA, CDR2 YSLEER. The CDR3 has 14 residues. Trimming cost V 4 bases and J 7 bases; bases outside gene matches: 5.

As DNA, the CDR3 is TGTGCCAGCAGCTTAGATCGGTGGTCAGGGCGGAACACCGGGGAGCTGTTTTTT. Amino acid sequence: CASSLDRWSGRNTGELFF. The chain carries TRBV7-2 and TRBJ2-2; a weak D match, TRBD1 (5 bases). Germline V gives CDR1 SGHTA, CDR2 FQGNSA. The CDR3 length is 18 residues. V was clipped by 1 base and J by 1 base, with 16 bases between them.

In DNA form, the CDR3 reads TGCGCCAGCAGCTTATACCTGACTGAAGGGAATGAGCAGTTCTTC. Encoded protein: CASSLYLTEGNEQFF. The chain recombines TRBV5-1 with TRBJ2-1; D gene unclear. The V gene lost 2 bases and the J gene lost 7 bases, with 16 bases spanning the gap. The CDR3 sequence is 15 residues long. Germline CDR1 reads SGHRS; CDR2 reads YFSETQ.

This clone appeared a few times. Other DNA sequences within the sample encode an identical CDR3. The chain uses TRBV18 and TRBJ1-5; D gene unclear. This CDR3 is 15 amino acids long. Trimming stripped 0 bases from V and 1 base from J, with 7 bases between. Germline lookup yields CDR1 KGHSH and CDR2 LQKENI. The CDR3 DNA sequence: TGTGCCAGCTCACCACCGGACGGAAGCAATCAGCCCCAGCATTTT. It is translated as CASSPPDGSNQPQHF.

This chain joins TRBV5-6 and TRBJ1-5; D remains unclear. The CDR3 runs 14 residues. The germline gives CDR1 SGHDT, CDR2 YYEEEE. The V gene lost 4 bases and the J gene lost 5 bases, with 13 bases spanning the gap. CDR3 loop: CASSSTVGYQPQHF. The CDR3 DNA reads TGTGCCAGCAGCAGTACGGTCGGTTATCAGCCCCAGCATTTT.

The chain recombines TRBV6-6 with TRBJ1-6; TRBD1 agrees at 8 bases. CDR3 length equals 14 residues. Trimming removed 4 bases from V and 6 bases from J; junction bases left unmatched: 2. The V gene's germline CDR1 is MNHNY and CDR2 SVGAGI (reference sequence). CDR3 loop: CASSSGQVNSPLHF. The DNA of the CDR3 is TGTGCCAGCAGTTCGGGACAGGTTAATTCACCCCTCCACTTT.

The rearrangement joins TRBV25-1 to TRBJ2-1, with D possibly matching TRBD1 (6 bases). Germline CDR1 is MGHDK and CDR2 is SYGVNS. The CDR3 runs to 13 residues. V shed 3 bases and J shed 9 bases, with 12 bases lying between them. This CDR3 reads CASSDPGRGEQFF. CDR3 in DNA: TGTGCCAGCAGTGACCCCGGCAGGGGTGAGCAGTTCTTC.

Only a few counts were recorded for this clone. The rearrangement uses TRBV6-1 and TRBJ2-1, with D tentatively TRBD2 (6 bases). The CDR3 covers 16 residues. V was pared by 3 bases and J by 7 bases, with 19 bases between. Germline V lookup: CDR1 MNHNS, CDR2 SASEGT. Here the CDR3 DNA reads TGTGCCAGCAGTGATGGGGTTGGGCGGGGTAGGAATGAGCAGTTCTTC. It codes for CASSDGVGRGRNEQFF.

In regard to this clone: With a far larger clone one base away, a read error is the likely cause. The chain carries TRBV7-8 and TRBJ1-1, with 7 positions matching TRBD1. CDR1 and CDR2 from the germline V gene are SGHVS and FQNEAQ. V was clipped by 5 bases and J by 1 base; unmatched bases: 4. The CDR3 sequence is 14 residues long. The CDR3: CASSAGTANTEAFF. The DNA of the CDR3 is TGTGCCAGCAGCGCCGGGACAGCGAACACTGAAGCTTTCTTT. Based on the CDR3 plus reference TRBV7-8 and TRBJ1-1, the full variable domain is GAGVSQSPRYKVAKRGQDVALRCDPISGHVSLFWYQQALGQGPEFLTYFQNEAQLDKSGLPSDRFFAERPEGSVSTLKIQRTQQEDSAVYLCASSAGTANTEAFFGQGTRLTVV.

A note on this clone: The same CDR3 arises from other DNA sequences in this sample as well. The chain has TRBV7-2 and TRBJ2-2; D gene ambiguous. V was pared by 0 bases and J by 2 bases, with 4 bases between. The germline V gene has CDR1 SGHTA and CDR2 FQGNSA. This CDR3 region has 14 residues. Here the CDR3 reads CASSLAGNTGELFF. The CDR3 DNA follows: TGTGCCAGCAGCTTAGCGGGTAACACCGGGGAGCTGTTTTTT.

Only one count was recorded for this clone. This sequence joins TRBV21-1 and TRBJ1-6; no check of the table's D call, TRBD1, against the DNA was made. TRBV21-1 is a listed pseudogene. The length of the CDR3 is 17 residues. The CDR3 loop reads CASSARDRSGDGSPLHF. The CDR3 DNA reads as TGTGCCAGCAGCGCCCGGGACAGGAGTGGGGATGGATCACCCCTCCACTTT.

The rearrangement uses TRBV25-1 and TRBJ2-7; 9 bases are shared with TRBD1. J gave up 5 bases and V 4 bases, and 6 bases lay outside the gene matches. The CDR3 totals 14 residues. Per germline, CDR1 MGHDK and CDR2 SYGVNS. The CDR3 protein is CASSAQGASNEQYF. In DNA form, the CDR3 reads TGTGCCAGCAGTGCACAGGGGGCGTCTAACGAGCAGTACTTC.

Regarding this clone: The junction shows a germline mismatch at one end, possibly a read error. The chain couples TRBV7-7 to TRBJ2-1, with TRBD2 as a possible D gene (7 bases). CDR1 and CDR2 from the germline V gene are SSHAT and FNYEAQ (reference sequence). The CDR3 is 13 residues long. The CDR3: CASSMDGGLEQFF. The CDR3 DNA sequence: TGTGCTAGCAGCATGGACGGGGGGCTCGAGCAGTTCTTC. Drawing the rest from reference TRBV7-7 and TRBJ2-1, the complete variable domain is GAGVSQSPRYKVTKRGQDVTLRCDPISSHATLYWYQQALGQGPEFLTYFNYEAQPDKSGLPSDRFSAERPEGSISTLTIQRTEQRDSAMYRCASSMDGGLEQFFGPGTRLTVL.

This chain uses TRBV18 with TRBJ2-2; D ambiguous. The CDR3 is made up of 16 amino acids. Per germline, CDR1 KGHSH and CDR2 LQKENI. The germline V and J ends were trimmed by 2 bases and 5 bases, with 15 bases remaining between them. CDR3 in amino acids: CASSPFGSGLTGELFF. The CDR3 DNA follows: TGTGCCAGCTCACCATTCGGGTCTGGCTTGACCGGGGAGCTGTTTTTT.

The chain couples TRBV6-5 to TRBJ1-2; D not certain. The CDR3 spans 14 residues. Trimming cost V 0 bases and J 4 bases, with 9 bases left between them. Per germline, CDR1 MNHEY and CDR2 SVGAGI. The chain's CDR3 is CASSYSTYSYGYTF. The CDR3 nucleotides are TGTGCCAGCAGTTACTCAACCTACTCCTATGGCTACACCTTC.

The CDR3 DNA reads TGTGCCAGCTCGGTAGGGTACAATGAGCAGTTCTTC. Its translation is CASSVGYNEQFF. J is TRBJ2-1 and V is TRBV7-2; no definite D call. Germline lookup yields CDR1 SGHTA and CDR2 FQGNSA. CDR3 size: 12 residues. V was clipped by 8 bases and J by 4 bases, with 9 bases between them.

V gene TRBV7-9 combines with J gene TRBJ2-7; D possibly uses TRBD1 or TRBD2 (5 bases each). V was pared by 4 bases and J by 0 bases, with 13 bases between. Germline V lookup: CDR1 SEHNR, CDR2 FQNEAQ (reference sequence). This CDR3 is built from 15 residues. The CDR3 sequence is CASSSGDGYSYEQYF. In nucleotides, the CDR3 is TGTGCCAGCAGCTCTGGGGACGGGTACTCCTACGAGCAGTACTTC.

The chain joins TRBV11-2 to TRBJ2-3, with D perhaps TRBD1 or TRBD2 (5 bases each). The CDR3 has 17 residues. Deletions cut 5 bases from V and 2 bases from J, with 20 bases between. Germline CDR1 and CDR2: SGHAT and FQNNGV. This CDR3 reads CASSRHPGTTPTDTQYF. As DNA, the CDR3 is TGTGCCAGCAGCCGTCACCCCGGGACGACTCCCACAGATACGCAGTATTTT.

This chain links TRBV30 with TRBJ1-3; no definite D call. CDR1 and CDR2 (germline): GTSNPN, SVGIG (reference sequence). V lost 0 bases to trimming and J lost 3 bases, with 15 bases between them. The length of the CDR3 is 16 residues. CDR3 DNA sequence: TGTGCCTGGAGTGTACTTCAAGGGTACGGTGGAAACACCATATATTTT. Its protein is CAWSVLQGYGGNTIYF.

The chain carries TRBV28 and TRBJ1-5; D perhaps matches TRBD1 (5 bases). CDR1 and CDR2 from the germline V gene are MDHEN and SYDVKM. The CDR3 is made up of 15 amino acids. V was clipped by 6 bases and J by 0 bases, with 12 bases between them. The CDR3 bases are TGTGCCAGCAGACGGCGGGGGGGTAGCAATCAGCCCCAGCATTTT. Translated, it gives CASRRRGGSNQPQHF.